This T cell receptor beta chain was documented in a study of technical replicates of blood from a few donors. Clones were read by immunoSEQ multiplex PCR, and TCRdb kept only the in-frame ones, dropping some. The table includes about 70,000 clones, around 97% detected once. This clone was recorded only once. With 3 bases clipped from V and 4 bases from J, the junction kept 3 bases outside the gene matches. The CDR3 has 14 amino acids. Germline CDR1 reads SGHNT; CDR2 reads YENEEA. This TCR derives from a human donor in good health. V usage is TRBV11-3 and J usage is TRBJ2-5; 9 bases map to TRBD2. The sample was T cells isolated from PBMCs. CDR3 coding DNA: TGTGCCAGCAGCTTGCGGGGGGGCTCAGAGACCCAGTACTTC. Translating it yields CASSLRGGSETQYF.